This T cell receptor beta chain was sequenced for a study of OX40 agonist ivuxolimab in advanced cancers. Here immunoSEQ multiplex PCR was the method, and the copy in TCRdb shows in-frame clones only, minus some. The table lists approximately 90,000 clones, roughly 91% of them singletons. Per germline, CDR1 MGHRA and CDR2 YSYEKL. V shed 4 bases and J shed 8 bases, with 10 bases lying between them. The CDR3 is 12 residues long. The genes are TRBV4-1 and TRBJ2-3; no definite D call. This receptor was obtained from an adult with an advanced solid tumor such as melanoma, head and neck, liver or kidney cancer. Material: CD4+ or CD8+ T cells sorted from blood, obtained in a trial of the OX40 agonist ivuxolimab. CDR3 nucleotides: TGCGCCAGCAGCCTCCCGCGAGGTACGCAGTATTTT. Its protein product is CASSLPRGTQYF.